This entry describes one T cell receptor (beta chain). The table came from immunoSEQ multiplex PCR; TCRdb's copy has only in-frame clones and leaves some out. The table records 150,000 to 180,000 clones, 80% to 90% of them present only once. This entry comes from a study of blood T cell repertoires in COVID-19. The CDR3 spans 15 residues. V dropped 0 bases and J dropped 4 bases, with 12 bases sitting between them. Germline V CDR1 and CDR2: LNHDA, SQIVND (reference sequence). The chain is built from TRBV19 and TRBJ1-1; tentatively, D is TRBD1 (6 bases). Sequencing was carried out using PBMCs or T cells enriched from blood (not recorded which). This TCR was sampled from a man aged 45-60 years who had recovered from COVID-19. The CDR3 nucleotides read TGTGCCAGTAGTATAGATCAGGGGCGTCGCACTGAAGCTTTCTTT. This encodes CASSIDQGRRTEAFF. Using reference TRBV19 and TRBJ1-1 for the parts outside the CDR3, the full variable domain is DGGITQSPKYLFRKEGQNVTLSCEQNLNHDAMYWYRQDPGQGLRLIYYSQIVNDFQKGDIAEGYSVSREKKESFPLTVTSAQKNPTAFYLCASSIDQGRRTEAFFGQGTRLTVV.